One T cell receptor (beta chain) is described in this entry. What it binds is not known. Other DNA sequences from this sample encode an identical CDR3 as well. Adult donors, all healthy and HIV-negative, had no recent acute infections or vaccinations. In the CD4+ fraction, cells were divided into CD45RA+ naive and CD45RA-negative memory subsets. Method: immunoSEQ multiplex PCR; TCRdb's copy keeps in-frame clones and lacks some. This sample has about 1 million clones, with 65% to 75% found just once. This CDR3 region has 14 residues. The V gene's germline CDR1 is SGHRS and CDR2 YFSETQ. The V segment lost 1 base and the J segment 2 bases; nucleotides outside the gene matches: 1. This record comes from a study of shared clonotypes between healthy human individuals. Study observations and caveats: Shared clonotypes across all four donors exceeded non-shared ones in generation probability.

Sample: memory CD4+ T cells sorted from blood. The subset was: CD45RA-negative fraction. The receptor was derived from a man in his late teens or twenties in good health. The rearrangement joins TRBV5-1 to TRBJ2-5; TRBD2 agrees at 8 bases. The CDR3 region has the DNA TGCGCCAGCAGCTTGTCTAGCGGGCAAGAGACCCAGTACTTC. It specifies CASSLSSGQETQYF.